This TCR beta chain was profiled in a study of early T cells in non-severe SARS-CoV-2 infection. As for the study in general: Sequencing used unsorted whole-blood bulk RNA, so chains lack pairing.

This clonotype showed up many times. Individual cDNA molecules were tagged with unique molecular identifiers, the study reported. One entry per CDR3 protein, called by TCRdb with MiXCR from the 5' RACE reads. The sample has about 22,000 distinct CDR3 sequences; 4.5% are singletons. Germline CDR1 reads MNHEY; CDR2 reads SMNVEV (reference sequence). The CDR3 is 17 amino acids. Trimming left V 5 bases short and J 6 bases short, with 26 bases between. The rearrangement links TRBV27 to TRBJ2-7, with D tentatively TRBD1 (5 bases). The specimen was whole blood. This receptor was obtained from an adult who was a healthcare worker with PCR-confirmed SARS-CoV-2 infection or an uninfected control (not recorded which). Here the CDR3 DNA reads TGTGCCAGCAGTAGCCCCCCCAGTCCCAGGGCCTGGTCCGAGCAGTACTTC. This codes for CASSSPPSPRAWSEQYF.